These T cell receptor beta chains were read from a single sample in a study of blood T cell repertoires in COVID-19. TCRdb's table, derived via immunoSEQ multiplex PCR, lists solely in-frame clones and lacks some. The sample has almost 200,000 clones, about 85% seen once. The sample consisted of peripheral blood. These TCRs come from a man aged 60 to 75 with COVID-19, enrolled during active disease. Both conserved end residues are part of each CDR3. The D gene is left open where the match is weak. Some rows have no size entry. The others give once, few or many, or a class for an expanded clone.

CDR3aa: CASTGGITYEQCF
CDR3nt: TGTGCCAGCACAGGGGGAATCACCTACGAGCAGTGCTTC
j_gene: TRBJ2-7
d_gene: TRBD1
v_gene: TRBV28
len: 13
abundance: .

CDR3aa: CASSITATGASYYGYTF
CDR3nt: TGTGCCAGTAGTATAACTGCGACAGGGGCCTCCTACTATGGCTACACCTTC
j_gene: TRBJ1-2
d_gene: TRBD1
v_gene: TRBV19
len: 17
abundance: few

CDR3aa: CASSLDGREYNEQFF
CDR3nt: TGCGCCAGCAGCTTGGACGGGAGGGAATACAATGAGCAGTTCTTC
j_gene: TRBJ2-1
d_gene: TRBD2
v_gene: TRBV5-1
len: 15
abundance: .

CDR3aa: CATSDFSGSTDTQYF
CDR3nt: TGTGCCACCAGTGATTTCTCAGGGAGCACAGATACGCAGTATTTT
j_gene: TRBJ2-3
d_gene: .
v_gene: TRBV24-1
len: 15
abundance: .

CDR3aa: CASSQDFSQGAFGNTIYF
CDR3nt: TGTGCCAGCAGCCAAGACTTCTCACAGGGGGCGTTTGGAAACACCATATATTTT
j_gene: TRBJ1-3
d_gene: TRBD1
v_gene: TRBV4-2
len: 18
abundance: .

CDR3aa: CASSLEGRGSYNEQFF
CDR3nt: TGCGCCAGCAGCTTGGAAGGCAGGGGATCATACAATGAGCAGTTCTTC
j_gene: TRBJ2-1
d_gene: .
v_gene: TRBV5-1
len: 16
abundance: .

CDR3aa: CAWSVRDRGASPLHF
CDR3nt: TGTGCCTGGAGTGTACGGGACAGGGGCGCTTCACCCCTCCACTTT
j_gene: TRBJ1-6
d_gene: TRBD1
v_gene: TRBV30
len: 15
abundance: .

CDR3aa: CASSVAPGRGETQYF
CDR3nt: TGTGCCAGCAGCGTAGCACCTGGGCGTGGGGAGACCCAGTACTTC
j_gene: TRBJ2-5
d_gene: .
v_gene: TRBV9
len: 15
abundance: .

CDR3aa: CASSFGPQGGYGYTF
CDR3nt: TGTGCCAGCAGCTTTGGACCACAGGGGGGCTATGGCTACACCTTC
j_gene: TRBJ1-2
d_gene: TRBD1
v_gene: TRBV5-4
len: 15
abundance: .

CDR3aa: CASSEAWGGTETQYF
CDR3nt: TGTGCCAGCAGTGAAGCGTGGGGGGGAACAGAGACCCAGTACTTC
j_gene: TRBJ2-5
d_gene: TRBD2
v_gene: TRBV6-1
len: 15
abundance: few